Presented here are 14 T cell receptor beta chains from one specimen sequenced in a study of cytomegalovirus exposure and HLA in healthy donors. Vbeta (60) and Jbeta (13) primers were used in the PCR. Only in-frame clones appear in the TCRdb table, and some are missing; sequencing was by immunoSEQ multiplex PCR. The sample table includes some 130,000 clones. Sequences were obtained from PBMCs. The receptors shown here come from a man between 18 and 35 years old in good health and CMV-seronegative.

This chain joins TRBV6-6 and TRBJ2-1; TRBD2 matches 7 bases. This CDR3 region has 15 residues. CDR1 is MNHNY and CDR2 is SVGAGI in the germline V gene (reference sequence). V lost 7 bases, J lost 0 bases, and 6 bases stayed unmatched. CDR3 residues: CASNLAESSYNEQFF. CDR3 DNA sequence: TGTGCCAGCAACCTAGCGGAAAGCTCCTACAATGAGCAGTTCTTC.

The chain joins TRBV5-4 to TRBJ1-5; D not certain. Germline lookup yields CDR1 SGHNT and CDR2 YYREEE (reference sequence). V was trimmed by 0 bases and J by 1 base, leaving 8 bases between them. The CDR3 loop spans 15 amino acids. The CDR3 DNA reads TGTGCCAGCAGCTTGGACCGACTAAGCAATCAGCCCCAGCATTTT. This encodes CASSLDRLSNQPQHF. The whole variable domain, filled in from reference TRBV5-4 and TRBJ1-5, reads ETGVTQSPTHLIKTRGQQVTLRCSSQSGHNTVSWYQQALGQGPQFIFQYYREEENGRGNFPPRFSGLQFPNYSSELNVNALELDDSALYLCASSLDRLSNQPQHFGDGTRLSIL.

The chain uses TRBV18 and TRBJ1-1; TRBD1 aligns across 7 bases. V shed 6 bases and J 5 bases; nucleotides not matched to a gene: 18. The germline V gene has CDR1 KGHSH and CDR2 LQKENI. The CDR3 has 17 amino acids. The CDR3 bases are TGTGCCAGCTCCCCTCACACTTTAACAGGGGCTAATACTGAAGCTTTCTTT. Protein sequence: CASSPHTLTGANTEAFF.

V gene TRBV9 combines with J gene TRBJ2-7; 8 bases line up with TRBD1. Germline V CDR1 and CDR2: SGDLS, YYNGEE. The V and J ends lost 4 bases and 1 base, in that order; junction bases with no gene match: 4. CDR3 length: 14 amino acids. The CDR3 region is CASSPGDRSYEQYF. In nucleotides, the CDR3 is TGTGCCAGCAGCCCCGGGGACAGGTCCTACGAGCAGTACTTC.

This chain links TRBV5-1 with TRBJ1-1, with a tentative D call TRBD1 (5 bases). Trimming stripped 2 bases from V and 5 bases from J, with 10 bases between. The length of the CDR3 is 13 residues. Germline V gene data show CDR1 as SGHRS and CDR2 as YFSETQ. CDR3 coding DNA: TGCGCCAGCAGCTTCTCAGGGAAGACTGAAGCTTTCTTT. Translation: CASSFSGKTEAFF.

The chain uses TRBV27 and TRBJ1-2; 9 positions match TRBD1. After removal of 8 bases from V and 4 bases from J, the junction contained 5 bases not matched to a gene. Germline V gene data show CDR1 as MNHEY and CDR2 as SMNVEV (reference sequence). The CDR3 is 13 residues long. In nucleotides, the CDR3 is TGTGCCAGCTACGGACAGGGGACCTATGGCTACACCTTC. Encoded protein: CASYGQGTYGYTF.

The chain uses TRBV9 and TRBJ2-5; 10 positions match TRBD2. V lost 0 bases to trimming and J lost 0 bases; unmatched junction nucleotides: 5. Germline V lookup: CDR1 SGDLS, CDR2 YYNGEE. The CDR3 loop spans 17 amino acids. CDR3 protein: CASSVAERGGYQETQYF. The CDR3 DNA follows: TGTGCCAGCAGCGTAGCGGAGCGGGGGGGGTACCAAGAGACCCAGTACTTC. Using reference TRBV9 and TRBJ2-5 for the parts outside the CDR3, the full variable domain is DSGVTQTPKHLITATGQRVTLRCSPRSGDLSVYWYQQSLDQGLQFLIQYYNGEERAKGNILERFSAQQFPDLHSELNLSSLELGDSALYFCASSVAERGGYQETQYFGPGTRLLVL.

The CDR3 region has the DNA TGTGCCACCTCGACGGGGGGGGAATATGGCTATGGCTACACCTTC. Its translation: CATSTGGEYGYGYTF. The chain recombines TRBV2 with TRBJ1-2, with a tentative D call TRBD1 (5 bases). Germline assignment: CDR1 SNHLY and CDR2 FYNNEI. The CDR3 has 15 amino acids. Deletions cut 10 bases from V and 4 bases from J, with 22 bases between.

The rearrangement uses TRBV7-9 and TRBJ2-3; 8 nucleotides align to TRBD1. The CDR3 sequence is 15 residues long. With V trimmed by 8 bases and J by 6 bases, 13 bases remained unmatched. The germline CDR1 and CDR2 sequences are SEHNR and FQNEAQ (reference sequence). CDR3 sequence: CASLRDRGPMDTQYF. The CDR3 coding sequence is TGTGCCAGCCTCCGCGACAGGGGCCCAATGGATACGCAGTATTTT.

V usage is TRBV5-1 and J usage is TRBJ2-1, with D possibly matching TRBD1 (6 bases). Germline CDR1 reads SGHRS; CDR2 reads YFSETQ. The CDR3 has 15 residues. V was pared by 0 bases and J by 1 base, with 8 bases between. CDR3 sequence: CASSLEQGSYNEQFF. The DNA of the CDR3 is TGCGCCAGCAGCTTGGAACAGGGTTCCTACAATGAGCAGTTCTTC.

V and J are TRBV7-6 and TRBJ2-1; 10 positions agree with TRBD2. J lost 7 bases, V lost 4 bases, and 22 bases had no gene match. Germline assignment: CDR1 SGHVS and CDR2 FNYEAQ. The CDR3 has 20 amino acids. CDR3 protein: CASSSRTSGVGGTKQNEQFF. The DNA of the CDR3 is TGTGCCAGCAGCTCCCGCACTAGCGGGGTTGGGGGGACTAAACAAAATGAGCAGTTCTTC.

This chain's CDR3 is CASSLSGTGAQPQHF. CDR3 DNA sequence: TGTGCCAGCAGCCTTTCCGGGACAGGGGCTCAGCCCCAGCATTTT. The V gene is TRBV7-3, the J gene TRBJ1-5, with 10 bases identical to TRBD1. Trimming took 5 bases from V and 6 from J; bases not matched to a gene: 7. The CDR3 is 15 residues long. Germline V CDR1 and CDR2: SGHTA, FQGTGA.

The chain joins TRBV27 to TRBJ2-3; TRBD2 aligns across 14 bases. With 7 bases clipped from V and 4 bases from J, the junction kept 13 bases outside the gene matches. The V gene's germline CDR1 is MNHEY and CDR2 SMNVEV (reference sequence). This CDR3 comprises 18 residues. Here the CDR3 reads CASTSSGTSGSYADTQYF. The CDR3 coding sequence is TGTGCCAGCACCTCATCTGGGACTAGCGGGAGCTATGCAGATACGCAGTATTTT.

This CDR3 reads CASSADRLDYTF. CDR3 nucleotide sequence: TGTGCCAGCTCAGCGGACAGGCTGGACTACACCTTC. The chain carries TRBV18 and TRBJ1-2; 7 bases are a match to TRBD1. Germline assignment: CDR1 KGHSH and CDR2 LQKENI. The CDR3 runs to 12 residues. Trimming removed 5 bases from V and 10 bases from J; junction bases left unmatched: 7.